The 23 T cell receptor beta chains below all came from one sample that was sequenced in a study of CD8+ T cells in alopecia areata. Extracted RNA was reverse transcribed, and the resulting cDNA served as sequencing template. TCRdb's table, derived via immunoSEQ multiplex PCR, lists solely in-frame clones and lacks some. The sample contains some 200,000 clones, around 50% of which appear only once. Sequencing was carried out using CD8+ T cells sorted from blood. All receptors derive from a human donor in good health.

The genes are TRBV5-1 and TRBJ1-2; 8 bases map to TRBD1. The germline V gene encodes CDR1 SGHRS and CDR2 YFSETQ. V shed 4 bases and J 3 bases; nucleotides not matched to a gene: 8. This CDR3 contains 15 residues. CDR3 bases: TGCGCCAGCAGCCAAGACAGGGGAGGTGACTATGGCTACACCTTC. As protein: CASSQDRGGDYGYTF.

CDR3 coding DNA: TGTGCCAGCAGTTTGGAGGCAGGGGTCGCCTACAATGAGCAGTTCTTC. Protein: CASSLEAGVAYNEQFF. V is TRBV27 and J is TRBJ2-1; D possibly corresponds to TRBD1 (6 bases). Trimming removed 3 bases from V and 2 bases from J, with 14 bases in between. Germline assignment: CDR1 MNHEY and CDR2 SMNVEV (reference sequence). The CDR3 has 16 amino acids.

V is TRBV7-2 and J is TRBJ2-7; no firm D call. CDR1 is SGHTA, CDR2 FQGNSA, per germline. Trimming took off 5 bases at V and 0 bases at J, with 5 bases between the two ends. The CDR3 is made up of 12 amino acids. The CDR3 nucleotides are TGTGCCAGCAGCGACAACTCCTACGAGCAGTACTTC. This codes for CASSDNSYEQYF.

CDR3 DNA: TGTGCCACCAGCCTCGCGGGGGGGTACAATGAGCAGTTCTTC. Translated, it gives CATSLAGGYNEQFF. This chain links TRBV15 with TRBJ2-1, with TRBD2 matching over 9 bases. The CDR3 runs 14 residues. Trimming removed 5 bases from V and 4 bases from J; junction bases left unmatched: 3. Germline CDR1 is LNHNV and CDR2 is YYDKDF (reference sequence).

The gene calls are TRBV5-6 and TRBJ2-7; no clear D gene. CDR3 length: 11 residues. CDR1 is SGHDT, CDR2 YYEEEE, per germline. Trimming pared 3 bases from V and 6 bases from J, leaving 7 bases between. The CDR3 region is CASSWGIEQYF. The CDR3 region has the DNA TGTGCCAGCAGCTGGGGTATCGAGCAGTACTTC.

This sequence joins TRBV27 and TRBJ2-3, with TRBD2 matching 12 bases. This CDR3 has 14 residues. Unmatched junction bases numbered 3, after V lost 5 bases and J lost 6 bases. The V gene's germline CDR1 is MNHEY and CDR2 SMNVEV (reference sequence). The DNA for the CDR3 is TGTGCCAGCAGTCTCGGACTAGCGGGGGATACGCAGTATTTT. This sequence encodes CASSLGLAGDTQYF.

The gene calls are TRBV27 and TRBJ2-7; D might be TRBD1 or TRBD2, each matching 5 bases. The CDR3 has 13 residues. V shed 6 bases and J shed 6 bases, with 15 bases lying between them. Germline V gives CDR1 MNHEY, CDR2 SMNVEV (reference sequence). CDR3 in amino acids: CASSLGTLSEQYF. Written as DNA, the CDR3 is TGTGCCAGCAGCCTAGGGACCCTCTCCGAGCAGTACTTC.

The chain links TRBV2 to TRBJ2-3; 9 bases agree with TRBD1. The CDR3 contains 14 residues. Germline loops: CDR1 SNHLY, CDR2 FYNNEI. Germline trimming cut 10 bases from V and 4 bases from J; bases unmatched to any gene: 9. The CDR3 loop reads CATLHRGPADTQYF. The DNA for the CDR3 is TGTGCCACTCTCCACAGGGGGCCGGCAGATACGCAGTATTTT.

This chain connects TRBV11-2 to TRBJ2-7; TRBD1 matches at 10 bases. CDR1 is SGHAT, CDR2 FQNNGV, per germline. The CDR3 sequence is 15 residues long. V lost 5 bases, J lost 2 bases, and 6 bases stayed unmatched. DNA for the CDR3: TGTGCCAGCAGCGCCCGGGACAGGGGTACCTACGAGCAGTACTTC. Residues: CASSARDRGTYEQYF. The entire variable domain, with the rest obtained from reference TRBV11-2 and TRBJ2-7, is as follows: EAGVAQSPRYKIIEKRQSVAFWCNPISGHATLYWYQQILGQGPKLLIQFQNNGVVDDSQLPKDRFSAERLKGVDSTLKIQPAKLEDSAVYLCASSARDRGTYEQYFGPGTRLTVT.

V gene TRBV7-9 combines with J gene TRBJ2-2; the D is unclear. CDR3 size: 12 residues. The germline gives CDR1 SEHNR, CDR2 FQNEAQ (reference sequence). Trimming shortened V by 2 bases and J by 9 bases, and 7 bases separated the two germline ends. The CDR3, as DNA: TGTGCCAGCAGCTTATCCGCGTGGGAGCTGTTTTTT. Protein product: CASSLSAWELFF.

V and J are TRBV9 and TRBJ2-5; tentatively, D is TRBD1 (5 bases). Germline V lookup: CDR1 SGDLS, CDR2 YYNGEE. V lost 4 bases to trimming and J lost 1 base, with 17 bases between them. This CDR3 is built from 16 residues. Here the CDR3 reads CASSQRNGQFQETQYF. In DNA, the CDR3 is TGTGCCAGCAGCCAAAGGAACGGACAATTCCAAGAGACCCAGTACTTC.

The rearrangement links TRBV7-3 to TRBJ1-1, with TRBD1 identical over 7 bases. Germline CDR1 reads SGHTA; CDR2 reads FQGTGA. The CDR3 is 14 amino acids. Unmatched junction bases numbered 5, after V lost 2 bases and J lost 5 bases. The CDR3 DNA sequence: TGTGCCAGCAGCTTAGTAGGGGGCGGTACTGAAGCTTTCTTT. This codes for CASSLVGGGTEAFF.

The chain joins TRBV29-1 to TRBJ2-1; 10 nucleotides agree with TRBD1. The CDR3 consists of 12 residues. The trim removed 6 bases at V and 5 bases at J, leaving 1 base unmatched. Germline V lookup: CDR1 SQVTM, CDR2 ANQGSEA. The CDR3 sequence is CSVTGGHNEQFF. The CDR3 region has the DNA TGCAGCGTGACAGGGGGCCACAATGAGCAGTTCTTC.

This clone was detected only a few times. CDR3: CASSPRYGDEQFF. CDR3 DNA sequence: TGTGCCAGCAGCCCCAGGTACGGGGATGAGCAGTTCTTC. V is TRBV11-2 and J is TRBJ2-1; maybe TRBD2 (5 bases). Deletions cut 5 bases from V and 8 bases from J, with 13 bases between. Germline values: CDR1 SGHAT, CDR2 FQNNGV. The CDR3 is 13 residues long.

This chain connects TRBV2 to TRBJ2-3, with D perhaps matching TRBD1 (6 bases). The CDR3 length is 14 residues. Deletions cut 6 bases from V and 3 bases from J, with 13 bases between. Germline values: CDR1 SNHLY, CDR2 FYNNEI. The CDR3 is CASRMNRETDTQYF. As DNA, the CDR3 is TGTGCCAGCAGGATGAACAGGGAGACAGATACGCAGTATTTT.

The rearrangement uses TRBV25-1 and TRBJ2-2, with TRBD2 identical over 7 bases. This CDR3 is 15 amino acids long. The V and J ends lost 5 bases and 7 bases, in that order; junction bases with no gene match: 10. Germline V CDR1 and CDR2: MGHDK, SYGVNS. The CDR3 sequence: CASSSGSGADGELFF. DNA for the CDR3: TGTGCCAGCAGTTCGGGAAGCGGGGCCGACGGGGAGCTGTTTTTT. Supplemented by reference TRBV25-1 and TRBJ2-2, the full variable domain reads EADIYQTPRYLVIGTGKKITLECSQTMGHDKMYWYQQDPGMELHLIHYSYGVNSTEKGDLSSESTVSRIRTEHFPLTLESARPSHTSQYLCASSSGSGADGELFFGEGSRLTVL.

The genes are TRBV10-2 and TRBJ1-2; D unclear. The CDR3 is made up of 13 amino acids. Germline assignment: CDR1 WSHSY and CDR2 SAAADI. V was clipped by 5 bases and J by 0 bases, with 7 bases between them. The CDR3 reads CASSINPNYGYTF. CDR3 DNA sequence: TGCGCCAGCAGTATTAATCCTAACTATGGCTACACCTTC.

The chain joins TRBV2 to TRBJ2-3; 10 bases agree with TRBD2. CDR1 and CDR2 (germline): SNHLY, FYNNEI. The V segment lost 4 bases and the J segment 5 bases; nucleotides outside the gene matches: 9. The CDR3 consists of 16 residues. The CDR3 region is CASSGAGGPVEDTQYF. In DNA, the CDR3 is TGTGCCAGCAGTGGAGCGGGGGGGCCGGTGGAAGATACGCAGTATTTT.

The chain recombines TRBV5-1 with TRBJ1-2; TRBD1 aligns across 7 bases. The J segment lost 4 bases and the V segment lost 4 bases, leaving 7 bases of the junction unmatched. Germline V gene sequence: CDR1 SGHRS, CDR2 YFSETQ. The length of the CDR3 is 14 residues. CDR3 sequence reads: CASSATGFGYGYTF. For the CDR3, the DNA is TGCGCCAGCAGCGCGACAGGGTTCGGCTATGGCTACACCTTC.

The sample holds a few counts of this clone. The chain combines TRBV5-4 with TRBJ2-2; D is ambiguous. Trimming took 0 bases from V and 0 from J, leaving 6 bases between them. Germline lookup yields CDR1 SGHNT and CDR2 YYREEE (reference sequence). The CDR3 is made up of 15 amino acids. CDR3 nucleotide sequence: TGTGCCAGCAGCTTGGACAGCGCGAACACCGGGGAGCTGTTTTTT. Its translation is CASSLDSANTGELFF.

The CDR3 nucleotides read TGTGCCAGCAGCTCCTCCGAAATAGCCGGGGAGCTGTTTTTT. This translates into CASSSSEIAGELFF. The chain joins TRBV5-4 to TRBJ2-2, with D unclear. The V gene's germline CDR1 is SGHNT and CDR2 YYREEE (reference sequence). The V end was cut by 3 bases, the J end by 6 bases, with 12 bases between. This CDR3 contains 14 residues.

CDR3 sequence: CASGLGPASYNEQFF. The CDR3 DNA follows: TGCGCCAGCGGGTTGGGGCCGGCCTCCTACAATGAGCAGTTCTTC. This rearrangement joins TRBV4-1 to TRBJ2-1; the D gene is possibly TRBD1 (5 bases). Germline V CDR1 and CDR2: MGHRA, YSYEKL. The CDR3 consists of 15 residues. The V end lost 8 bases, the J end lost 0 bases, and 14 bases lay between the germline ends.

In this sample, this clone turned up a few times. The junction differs from germline at one of its ends, possibly a read error. In DNA, the CDR3 is TGTGCCAGCAGCTCGGGACAGGCGGAGTTC. Its translation is CASSSGQAEF. This rearrangement joins TRBV7-9 to TRBJ1-2, with TRBD1 identical over 8 bases. Germline V gene sequence: CDR1 SEHNR, CDR2 FQNEAQ (reference sequence). This CDR3 spans 10 amino acids.